The 18 T cell receptor beta chains reported below all come from one sample, sequenced in a study of cytomegalovirus exposure and HLA in healthy donors. PCR involved 60 Vbeta and 13 Jbeta primers. TCRdb's copy holds only in-frame clones and misses some; the assay was immunoSEQ multiplex PCR. The data hold about 40,000 clones, with 60% to 70% observed a single time. What was sequenced was PBMCs. These receptors were obtained from a man aged 35-49 years in good health and CMV-seronegative.

The V gene is TRBV2, the J gene TRBJ1-2; no definite D call. Deletions cut 6 bases from V and 2 bases from J, with 16 bases between. The V gene's germline CDR1 is SNHLY and CDR2 FYNNEI. CDR3 size: 15 residues. The CDR3 spells CASRPLEQNNYGYTF. CDR3 bases: TGTGCCAGCAGACCCCTAGAACAAAACAACTATGGCTACACCTTC.

V and J are TRBV10-3 and TRBJ2-7; D gene uncertain. The CDR3 runs 18 residues. With 0 bases removed from V and 0 bases from J, the gap between germline ends came to 18 bases. Germline V gene lookup returns CDR1 ENHRY and CDR2 SYGVKD. The CDR3 region has the DNA TGTGCCATCAGTGAGTCGAGTCTCCCCGCTAGTAGCTCCTACGAGCAGTACTTC. As protein: CAISESSLPASSSYEQYF.

The CDR3 DNA is TGTGCCTGGAGTAAAACAGGGTCCTATGGCTACACCTTC. As protein: CAWSKTGSYGYTF. This chain joins TRBV30 and TRBJ1-2; the D gene is possibly TRBD1 (6 bases). The V gene's germline CDR1 is GTSNPN and CDR2 SVGIG (reference sequence). Trimming stripped 2 bases from V and 4 bases from J, with 11 bases between. The CDR3 covers 13 residues.

The chain employs TRBV7-2 and TRBJ1-2; D unclear. CDR3 length: 16 amino acids. The germline V and J ends were trimmed by 1 base and 2 bases, with 14 bases remaining between them. CDR1 SGHTA and CDR2 FQGNSA come from the germline V gene. The CDR3 loop is CASSLGPGRVNYGYTF. In DNA form, the CDR3 reads TGTGCCAGCAGCTTAGGGCCCGGGAGGGTAAACTATGGCTACACCTTC.

The CDR3 DNA reads TGCGCCAGCAGCCCCACACAGGGCTCGGATGAAAAACTGTTTTTT. Protein: CASSPTQGSDEKLFF. The rearrangement links TRBV4-3 to TRBJ1-4, with D maybe TRBD1 (6 bases). The V end was cut by 4 bases, the J end by 6 bases, with 15 bases between. Germline CDR1 and CDR2: LGHNA and YSLEER. The CDR3 has 15 amino acids.

The chain employs TRBV30 and TRBJ1-1; D might be TRBD1 (5 bases). Trimming took 2 bases from V and 11 from J, leaving 15 bases between them. CDR1 GTSNPN and CDR2 SVGIG come from the germline V gene (reference sequence). CDR3 length: 12 residues. CDR3 loop: CAWSPDGRGAFF. In nucleotides, the CDR3 is TGTGCCTGGAGTCCGGACGGACGGGGGGCTTTCTTT.

J is TRBJ1-4 and V is TRBV15; D remains ambiguous. Trimming left V 0 bases short and J 4 bases short, with 9 bases between. Germline V CDR1 and CDR2: LNHNV, YYDKDF (reference sequence). The CDR3 spans 15 residues. CDR3 nucleotides: TGTGCCACCAGCAGAGATCTGAGTTTTAATGAAAAACTGTTTTTT. It is translated as CATSRDLSFNEKLFF.

This clone has more than one count but fewer than ten. This CDR3 is CASSARLAGDTDTQYF. The CDR3 bases are TGTGCCAGCAGCGCCCGACTAGCGGGAGACACAGATACGCAGTATTTT. The chain employs TRBV7-6 and TRBJ2-3, with 12 bases matching TRBD2. V lost 5 bases, J lost 2 bases, and 5 bases stayed unmatched. The CDR3 has 16 residues. CDR1 is SGHVS and CDR2 is FNYEAQ in the germline V gene.

This clone was counted only a few times. This chain uses TRBV7-9 with TRBJ2-1; D not resolved. Germline V gives CDR1 SEHNR, CDR2 FQNEAQ (reference sequence). V gave up 2 bases and J gave up 7 bases, with 9 bases separating them. There are 13 residues in the CDR3. The CDR3 DNA follows: TGTGCCAGCAGCTTATATGACTTGAATGAGCAGTTCTTC. The encoded protein is CASSLYDLNEQFF.

The rearrangement links TRBV6-5 to TRBJ2-2; D gene unclear. The length of the CDR3 is 14 residues. The V end lost 6 bases, the J end lost 1 base, and 9 bases lay between the germline ends. Germline V gives CDR1 MNHEY, CDR2 SVGAGI. CDR3 region: CASRNYRNTGELFF. DNA for the CDR3: TGTGCCAGCAGAAACTACCGGAACACCGGGGAGCTGTTTTTT.

The rearrangement links TRBV5-4 to TRBJ1-1; D unresolved. V lost 0 bases to trimming and J lost 2 bases, with 11 bases between them. CDR1 and CDR2 from the germline V gene are SGHNT and YYREEE (reference sequence). The CDR3 runs 15 residues. The CDR3 loop is CASSLDSFSNTEAFF. In DNA form, the CDR3 reads TGTGCCAGCAGCTTGGACAGCTTTTCAAACACTGAAGCTTTCTTT.

For the CDR3, the DNA is TGTGCCAGCAGTGCCAACAGGGGCACGAACACTGAAGCTTTCTTT. Protein: CASSANRGTNTEAFF. The rearrangement joins TRBV2 to TRBJ1-1; 7 nucleotides agree with TRBD1. Germline-derived CDR1 and CDR2 are SNHLY and FYNNEI. Trimming at V came to 4 bases and at J to 1 base, leaving 6 bases not matched to a gene. The CDR3 spans 15 residues.

This clone has a handful of counts. The chain carries TRBV9 and TRBJ2-4; no firm D call. This CDR3 has 15 amino acids. Per the germline V gene, CDR1 is SGDLS and CDR2 is YYNGEE. Trimming took off 0 bases at V and 0 bases at J, with 7 bases between the two ends. In DNA form, the CDR3 reads TGTGCCAGCAGCGTAGGTGCAGTAGCCAAAAACATTCAGTACTTC. It yields the protein CASSVGAVAKNIQYF.

This chain links TRBV7-3 with TRBJ2-1; 7 positions match TRBD1. Germline V gene lookup returns CDR1 SGHTA and CDR2 FQGTGA. Losses at the gene ends were 3 bases for V and 2 bases for J; bases not matched to a gene: 4. The CDR3 runs 15 residues. Here the CDR3 reads CASSFRQGPYNEQFF. The CDR3 DNA sequence: TGTGCCAGCAGCTTTAGACAGGGCCCCTACAATGAGCAGTTCTTC.

The chain carries TRBV6-1 and TRBJ1-5, with a possible D match to TRBD1 (5 bases). Trimming removed 0 bases from V and 7 bases from J, with 13 bases in between. Germline V gene lookup returns CDR1 MNHNS and CDR2 SASEGT. The CDR3 extends over 15 amino acids. The CDR3 coding sequence is TGTGCCAGCAGTGAAGCGCGACCGGAGGGGCAGCCCCAGCATTTT. The encoded protein is CASSEARPEGQPQHF.

This chain connects TRBV10-3 to TRBJ2-5; 10 nucleotides agree with TRBD1. CDR3 size: 16 residues. Germline V gene sequence: CDR1 ENHRY, CDR2 SYGVKD. V lost 3 bases to trimming and J lost 5 bases; unmatched junction nucleotides: 9. The CDR3 DNA is TGTGCCATCAGTGACCCGAGACAGGGGGCGAGGGAGACCCAGTACTTC. It is translated as CAISDPRQGARETQYF.

A few counts support this clone. The CDR3, as DNA: TGCGCCAGCAGCCCCGACACAGGGCGCACCGGGGAGCTGTTTTTT. It translates to CASSPDTGRTGELFF. J is TRBJ2-2 and V is TRBV5-1, with D possibly matching TRBD1 (6 bases). Germline V lookup: CDR1 SGHRS, CDR2 YFSETQ. The ends were cut back, 4 bases at V and 4 bases at J, with 14 bases in the middle. The CDR3 runs 15 residues.

The chain recombines TRBV7-9 with TRBJ1-6; 10 bases align to TRBD1. Germline V gene sequence: CDR1 SEHNR, CDR2 FQNEAQ (reference sequence). Trimming took 5 bases from V and 6 from J; bases not matched to a gene: 7. The CDR3 runs 16 residues. CDR3 in amino acids: CASSNQRDRGNSPLHF. The CDR3 bases are TGTGCCAGCAGCAATCAGAGGGACAGGGGTAATTCACCCCTCCACTTT.